The 24 T cell receptor beta chains below come from one sample, sequenced in a study of T cells in Graves' hyperthyroidism and ophthalmopathy. Researchers amplified the TCR beta CDR3 regions from RNA transcripts. HTBI primers were employed in a first-round RT-PCR of the TCR CDR3. Each CDR3 protein is one row after TCRdb ran MiXCR on the multiplex PCR reads. The data contain approximately 400,000 distinct CDR3 sequences, 11% to 15% of them singletons. The sequencing input was blood. These receptors were taken from a woman aged 60-70 years with Graves' hyperthyroidism.

J is TRBJ1-2 and V is TRBV19, with 11 bases aligning to TRBD1. Germline V gene sequence: CDR1 LNHDA, CDR2 SQIVND (reference sequence). The J segment lost 6 bases and the V segment lost 4 bases, leaving 7 bases of the junction unmatched. The CDR3 length is 15 residues. The CDR3 DNA reads as TGTGCCAGTAGTAGGGACGGGACAGGGGGTAATGGCTACACCTTC. Translated: CASSRDGTGGNGYTF.

This clonotype was seen ten or more times. The chain recombines TRBV19 with TRBJ2-1, with 11 nucleotides matching TRBD1. CDR3 length: 14 amino acids. Germline V gene data show CDR1 as LNHDA and CDR2 as SQIVND (reference sequence). Trimming at V came to 5 bases and at J to 7 bases, leaving 4 bases not matched to a gene. The DNA for the CDR3 is TGTGCCAGTAGTGGGACAGGGGGAAGAAATGAGCAGTTCTTC. Translation: CASSGTGGRNEQFF.

This clonotype was observed a few times. In this CDR3 the conserved last residue, phenylalanine or tryptophan, is missing, so a read error is likely. The rearrangement joins TRBV20-1 to TRBJ2-7; D may be TRBD1 (6 bases). This CDR3 spans 12 amino acids. CDR1 and CDR2 from the germline V gene are DFQATT and SNEGSKA (reference sequence). CDR3 nucleotides: TGCAGCGTTGAGGACAGCTCCTACGAGCAGTACCTC. It yields the protein CSVEDSSYEQYL.

This clonotype was recorded many times. This chain joins TRBV6-1 and TRBJ2-7; D unresolved. Germline V gene data show CDR1 as MNHNS and CDR2 as SASEGT. CDR3 length: 14 residues. The V and J ends lost 7 bases and 4 bases respectively, with 17 bases between them. DNA for the CDR3: TGTGCCAGCACCCCGGCGAGTGGCCTATACGAGCAGTACTTC. This gives the protein CASTPASGLYEQYF.

This clonotype was seen a few times. This chain connects TRBV5-1 to TRBJ2-5, with D possibly being TRBD2 (5 bases). The CDR3 has 14 amino acids. Trimming left V 3 bases short and J 5 bases short, with 14 bases between. In germline, CDR1 is SGHRS, CDR2 YFSETQ. This CDR3 is CASSSWSSGETQYF. Here the CDR3 DNA reads TGCGCCAGCAGCTCCTGGTCGTCGGGGGAGACCCAGTACTTC.

This clonotype was counted only a few times. This chain links TRBV12-3 or TRBV12-4 with TRBJ2-7; either TRBD1 or TRBD2 may supply D (6 bases each). The CDR3 spans 16 residues. V lost 0 bases to trimming and J lost 7 bases, with 19 bases between them. CDR3 DNA sequence: TGTGCCAGCAGTTTAGCGGGGCAGGGCCGAGGGGGGGAGCAGTACTTC. This gives the protein CASSLAGQGRGGEQYF.

In nucleotides, the CDR3 is TGCAGTGCTAGAAGTACCGGGACAGGGGAAAGGGATGGCTACACCTTC. Its translation is CSARSTGTGERDGYTF. The chain carries TRBV20-1 and TRBJ1-2; 10 positions match TRBD1. The CDR3 covers 16 residues. In germline, CDR1 is DFQATT, CDR2 SNEGSKA (reference sequence). Germline trimming cut 2 bases from V and 6 bases from J; bases unmatched to any gene: 12.

This clonotype was recorded at least ten times. The rearrangement links TRBV28 to TRBJ1-4; 8 positions match TRBD1. The germline V gene has CDR1 MDHEN and CDR2 SYDVKM. The junction had 9 bases not matched to a gene; V was cut back by 5 bases and J by 13 bases. The CDR3 contains 13 residues. DNA for the CDR3: TGTGCCAGCAGTCGCCCAGGGGGCGCGGGACTGTTTTTT. Residues: CASSRPGGAGLFF.

The rearrangement links TRBV5-1 to TRBJ1-1; 7 positions agree with TRBD1. The CDR3 has 14 amino acids. Germline-derived CDR1 and CDR2 are SGHRS and YFSETQ. Unmatched junction bases numbered 6, after V lost 6 bases and J lost 1 base. CDR3 bases: TGCGCCAGCAACCGAGGGGGCCCGAACACTGAAGCTTTCTTT. It specifies CASNRGGPNTEAFF. Looking up the rest from reference TRBV5-1 and TRBJ1-1 gives the full variable domain: KAGVTQTPRYLIKTRGQQVTLSCSPISGHRSVSWYQQTPGQGLQFLFEYFSETQRNKGNFPGRFSGRQFSNSRSEMNVSTLELGDSALYLCASNRGGPNTEAFFGQGTRLTVV.

This clonotype was counted many times. This chain links TRBV12-3 or TRBV12-4 with TRBJ1-1; D may be TRBD1 (5 bases). V was trimmed by 3 bases and J by 9 bases, leaving 11 bases between them. The CDR3 loop spans 12 amino acids. This CDR3 is CASSFNLGQAFF. The CDR3 DNA reads as TGTGCCAGCAGTTTTAATCTGGGACAAGCTTTCTTT.

In regard to this clonotype: Being one base from a much bigger clone, this may be a read error. V and J are TRBV7-2 and TRBJ2-7; a possible D gene is TRBD2 (5 bases). The V and J ends lost 5 bases and 3 bases respectively, with 20 bases between them. Germline V gene data show CDR1 as SGHTA and CDR2 as FQGNSA. The CDR3 sequence is 16 residues long. This chain's CDR3 is CASSHDGVPSNYEQYF. As DNA, the CDR3 is TGTGCCAGCAGCCACGACGGGGTCCCTTCCAACTACGAGCAGTACTTC.

This clonotype showed up many times. This chain connects TRBV24-1 to TRBJ2-1; perhaps TRBD2 as D (5 bases). The V end lost 4 bases, the J end lost 9 bases, and 15 bases lay between the germline ends. This CDR3 contains 14 residues. Germline CDR1 and CDR2: KGHDR and SFDVKD. Here the CDR3 DNA reads TGTGCCACCAGTGACCGGGGAGCAGTTGGTGAGCAGTTCTTC. Translated: CATSDRGAVGEQFF.

The chain uses TRBV2 and TRBJ2-3; 14 positions match TRBD2. The CDR3 contains 20 residues. Germline V CDR1 and CDR2: SNHLY, FYNNEI. J was trimmed by 3 bases and V by 6 bases; bases with no gene match: 17. In DNA form, the CDR3 reads TGTGCCAGCAGGAGAGGGACTAGCGGGAGTACGGGGTTTGTGACAGATACGCAGTATTTT. This gives the protein CASRRGTSGSTGFVTDTQYF.

Here the CDR3 reads CASSQVRDRVETQYF. CDR3 in DNA: TGCGCCAGCAGCCAAGTTCGGGACAGGGTGGAGACCCAGTACTTC. The chain joins TRBV4-1 to TRBJ2-5; 9 positions agree with TRBD1. The germline V gene encodes CDR1 MGHRA and CDR2 YSYEKL. The J segment lost 5 bases and the V segment lost 1 base, leaving 5 bases of the junction unmatched. CDR3 size: 15 residues.

This clonotype was detected ten times or more. The chain employs TRBV29-1 and TRBJ2-3; D gene uncertain. Trimming left V 7 bases short and J 6 bases short, with 11 bases between. This CDR3 has 11 amino acids. The germline CDR1 and CDR2 sequences are SQVTM and ANQGSEA. The CDR3 DNA reads as TGCAGCGGAGCTTTTCCGGATACGCAGTATTTT. It specifies CSGAFPDTQYF.

About this clonotype: This could be a read error, since a much larger clone is one nucleotide away. The chain combines TRBV3-1 with TRBJ2-5, with D tentatively TRBD1 (5 bases). The CDR3 has 13 amino acids. Germline V gene sequence: CDR1 LGHDT, CDR2 YNNKEL (reference sequence). The CDR3 nucleotides are TGTGCCGGCAGCCATAGGGGCCAAGAGACCCAGTACTTC. Residues: CAGSHRGQETQYF.

The chain joins TRBV5-6 to TRBJ2-2; D is unclear. V dropped 2 bases and J dropped 0 bases, with 11 bases sitting between them. This CDR3 has 16 residues. Germline V gene lookup returns CDR1 SGHDT and CDR2 YYEEEE. The CDR3: CASSFRERPNTGELFF. CDR3 sequence (DNA): TGTGCCAGCAGCTTTCGTGAGCGCCCGAACACCGGGGAGCTGTTTTTT.

A note on this clonotype: A much larger clone differs by one base, so this may be a read error. J is TRBJ2-7 and V is TRBV3-1, with 9 bases identical to TRBD2. This CDR3 has 15 amino acids. Germline lookup yields CDR1 LGHDT and CDR2 YNNKEL (reference sequence). The trim removed 0 bases at V and 9 bases at J, leaving 9 bases unmatched. The CDR3 bases are TGTGCCAGCAGCCAAGATAGCGGGAGTTCTACGGGGCAGTACTTC. Translated, it gives CASSQDSGSSTGQYF.

This clonotype has more than one count but fewer than ten. The chain has TRBV20-1 and TRBJ2-7; TRBD2 agrees at 10 bases. The CDR3 consists of 15 residues. Germline values: CDR1 DFQATT, CDR2 SNEGSKA (reference sequence). V shed 5 bases, J shed 1 base, and the junction held 8 bases outside the gene matches. In nucleotides, the CDR3 is TGCAGTGCTCCTCTAAGGACTAGCGGTTCCTACGAGCAGTACTTC. Its protein is CSAPLRTSGSYEQYF.

This clonotype was detected many times. The CDR3 region is CASSFGPRETQYF. The DNA of the CDR3 is TGTGCCAGCAGTTTCGGGCCCCGAGAGACCCAGTACTTC. The rearrangement joins TRBV12-3 or TRBV12-4 to TRBJ2-5; D is undetermined. The V and J ends lost 3 bases and 4 bases respectively, with 9 bases between them. This CDR3 comprises 13 residues.

Many counts were recorded for this clonotype. This chain links TRBV12-3 or TRBV12-4 with TRBJ2-1; D is possibly TRBD2 (5 bases). Trimming pared 10 bases from V and 9 bases from J, leaving 19 bases between. This CDR3 comprises 13 residues. The chain's CDR3 is CATEVSTAGEQFF. DNA for the CDR3: TGTGCCACGGAGGTTTCCACGGCGGGTGAGCAGTTCTTC.

Ten or more counts support this clonotype. The V gene is TRBV6-1, the J gene TRBJ2-1, with 9 bases aligning to TRBD2. This CDR3 has 18 residues. After removal of 6 bases from V and 8 bases from J, the junction contained 20 bases not matched to a gene. The germline V gene encodes CDR1 MNHNS and CDR2 SASEGT. The CDR3 is CASRTPNLGASGTDEQFF. The CDR3 DNA reads as TGTGCCAGCAGAACTCCCAACCTGGGGGCTAGCGGGACAGATGAGCAGTTCTTC.

V usage is TRBV5-1 and J usage is TRBJ2-2, with a tentative D call TRBD1 (5 bases). Germline-derived CDR1 and CDR2 are SGHRS and YFSETQ. Trimming stripped 2 bases from V and 7 bases from J, with 15 bases between. The CDR3 length is 15 residues. CDR3 in amino acids: CASSFRAGSGGELFF. In DNA form, the CDR3 reads TGCGCCAGCAGCTTTCGCGCAGGGTCGGGCGGGGAGCTGTTTTTT. Full variable domain (remainder filled in from reference TRBV5-1 and TRBJ2-2): KAGVTQTPRYLIKTRGQQVTLSCSPISGHRSVSWYQQTPGQGLQFLFEYFSETQRNKGNFPGRFSGRQFSNSRSEMNVSTLELGDSALYLCASSFRAGSGGELFFGEGSRLTVL.

This clonotype was detected ten times or more. The rearrangement links TRBV2 to TRBJ2-3; the D is unclear. Germline V CDR1 and CDR2: SNHLY, FYNNEI. The CDR3 has 14 amino acids. Trimming took off 0 bases at V and 5 bases at J, with 9 bases between the two ends. CDR3 coding DNA: TGTGCCAGCAGTGAAGCCAGGCATGGAGATACGCAGTATTTT. This codes for CASSEARHGDTQYF.